Below, 30 T cell receptor beta chains from the same sample are listed, as sequenced in a study of blood T cells in healthy people across ages. With a J-beta primer mix and a sample-barcoded 5' primer, a second PCR ran about 6 to 11 cycles. TCRdb ran MiXCR on the 5' RACE reads and lists one entry per CDR3 protein. The table includes 750,000 to 950,000 distinct CDR3 sequences, around 24% detected once. The sample also formed part of further work on T cells of mothers and their children.

The sample consisted of blood. Source of these receptors: a boy aged 5-17 years in good health.

This clonotype was counted only a few times. This chain uses TRBV7-9 with TRBJ2-7; D is unresolved. Trimming stripped 5 bases from V and 0 bases from J, with 11 bases between. The CDR3 loop spans 14 amino acids. Germline V CDR1 and CDR2: SEHNR, FQNEAQ (reference sequence). CDR3 nucleotide sequence: TGTGCCAGCAGCAAGAGCTTAGTCTCCTACGAGCAGTACTTC. Translated, it gives CASSKSLVSYEQYF. The entire variable domain, with the rest obtained from reference TRBV7-9 and TRBJ2-7, is as follows: DTGVSQNPRHKITKRGQNVTFRCDPISEHNRLYWYRQTLGQGPEFLTYFQNEAQLEKSRLLSDRFSAERPKGSFSTLEIQRTEQGDSAMYLCASSKSLVSYEQYFGPGTRLTVT.

Of note for this clonotype: One end of the junction varies from germline; a read error may be responsible. This rearrangement joins TRBV3-1 to TRBJ2-5; D ambiguous. Germline V gene lookup returns CDR1 LGHDT and CDR2 YNNKEL (reference sequence). The CDR3 runs to 15 residues. The CDR3 bases are TGTGCCAACAGCCAAGGTTCGACAACGGAGGAGACCCAGTACTTC. This codes for CANSQGSTTEETQYF.

The sample holds a few counts of this clonotype. V is TRBV29-1 and J is TRBJ1-3; 7 bases match TRBD1. With V trimmed by 7 bases and J by 9 bases, 12 bases remained unmatched. From germline, CDR1 is SQVTM and CDR2 ANQGSEA. This CDR3 contains 13 residues. The CDR3 DNA reads TGCAGCGCCGGGACAGACGGGATGAGCACCATATATTTT. Protein: CSAGTDGMSTIYF.

The chain employs TRBV28 and TRBJ2-5; no reliable D call. The assigned J gene may be wrong: the sequence end matches TRBJ2-7 better. In germline, CDR1 is MDHEN, CDR2 SYDVKM. The CDR3 spans 13 residues. CDR3 loop: CACCLRSSYEQYF. The DNA of the CDR3 is TGTGCCTGTTGCCTGAGGAGCTCCTACGAGCAGTACTTC.

The chain carries TRBV20-1 and TRBJ2-7; perhaps TRBD2 as D (7 bases). Germline V gene sequence: CDR1 DFQATT, CDR2 SNEGSKA (reference sequence). CDR3 length: 15 residues. Trimming left V 5 bases short and J 10 bases short, with 27 bases between. The CDR3 loop is CSARQSWGGRANQYF. CDR3 in DNA: TGCAGTGCTCGACAATCGTGGGGGGGGCGGGCTAACCAGTACTTC.

This chain uses TRBV6-5 with TRBJ2-7; D unclear. The CDR3 loop spans 15 amino acids. V was clipped by 0 bases and J by 2 bases, with 11 bases between them. In germline, CDR1 is MNHEY, CDR2 SVGAGI. In DNA form, the CDR3 reads TGTGCCAGCAGTTACTCGTCCCAAAATCCCTACGAGCAGTACTTC. The encoded protein is CASSYSSQNPYEQYF.

In its sample, this clonotype was seen a few times. V usage is TRBV20-1 and J usage is TRBJ2-5; D tentatively fits TRBD1 or TRBD2 (6 bases each). TRBJ2-7 explains the end of the DNA better; the J call may be wrong. This CDR3 spans 14 amino acids. The V gene's germline CDR1 is DFQATT and CDR2 SNEGSKA (reference sequence). The CDR3 sequence: CSARAGHRPHEQYF. CDR3 nucleotide sequence: TGCAGTGCTAGGGCGGGACACAGACCCCACGAGCAGTACTTC.

This rearrangement joins TRBV4-2 to TRBJ2-5; 8 nucleotides align to TRBD1. TRBJ2-7 matches the DNA end more closely, so the J call is doubtful. CDR1 is LGHNA, CDR2 YNFKEQ, per germline. The CDR3 extends over 16 amino acids. The CDR3 nucleotides are TGTGCCAGCAGCCCTTCGGGGCAGGGGGCCTCCTACGAGCAGTACTTC. Amino acid sequence: CASSPSGQGASYEQYF.

The gene calls are TRBV12-5 and TRBJ1-4; D unclear. Germline V gives CDR1 LGHNT, CDR2 FRNRAP. CDR3 length: 13 residues. V lost 1 base and J lost 8, with 8 bases in between. CDR3 sequence (DNA): TGTGCTAGTGGTTTGGACAGCCGCGAAAAACTGTTTTTT. Its translation: CASGLDSREKLFF.

J is TRBJ1-5 and V is TRBV12-3 or TRBV12-4, with 7 bases fitting TRBD1. Germline trimming cut 3 bases from V and 3 bases from J; bases unmatched to any gene: 2. This CDR3 contains 14 residues. The CDR3 nucleotides read TGTGCCAGCAGTTTGAGGGGGCACAATCAGCCCCAGCATTTT. Translated: CASSLRGHNQPQHF.

The chain combines TRBV7-3 with TRBJ2-5; D gene unclear. TRBJ2-7 explains the end of the DNA better; the J call may be wrong. Per the germline V gene, CDR1 is SGHTA and CDR2 is FQGTGA. This CDR3 has 15 residues. The CDR3 nucleotides are TGTGCCAGCAGCTTAACCCCTGGGGACTCCTACGAGCAGTACTTC. This encodes CASSLTPGDSYEQYF.

This clonotype was counted a few times. The chain employs TRBV5-1 and TRBJ1-1; 7 nucleotides line up with TRBD1. The J segment lost 4 bases and the V segment lost 2 bases, leaving 8 bases of the junction unmatched. The CDR3 has 15 residues. Per the germline V gene, CDR1 is SGHRS and CDR2 is YFSETQ. CDR3 coding DNA: TGCGCCAGCAGCTTACAGGGGAGGGGAGGCACTGAAGCTTTCTTT. This encodes CASSLQGRGGTEAFF. Using reference TRBV5-1 and TRBJ1-1 for the parts outside the CDR3, the full variable domain is KAGVTQTPRYLIKTRGQQVTLSCSPISGHRSVSWYQQTPGQGLQFLFEYFSETQRNKGNFPGRFSGRQFSNSRSEMNVSTLELGDSALYLCASSLQGRGGTEAFFGQGTRLTVV.

V gene TRBV7-2 combines with J gene TRBJ2-1, with a weak D call TRBD2 (6 bases). Trimming cost V 5 bases and J 4 bases, with 18 bases left between them. This CDR3 spans 16 amino acids. Germline loops: CDR1 SGHTA, CDR2 FQGNSA. CDR3 DNA sequence: TGTGCCAGCAGCCCGTCGGGCGGGGCGTTATACAATGAGCAGTTCTTC. It encodes CASSPSGGALYNEQFF.

This clonotype was detected only a few times. The chain carries TRBV7-3 and TRBJ1-2; D is possibly TRBD1 (6 bases). The ends were cut back, 0 bases at V and 0 bases at J, with 17 bases in the middle. This CDR3 region has 18 residues. Germline assignment: CDR1 SGHTA and CDR2 FQGTGA. For the CDR3, the DNA is TGTGCCAGCAGCTTAACGTACCAGGGGCAATACACTAACTATGGCTACACCTTC. As protein: CASSLTYQGQYTNYGYTF.

In its sample, this clonotype was seen a few times. The V gene is TRBV20-1, the J gene TRBJ2-5; 12 positions match TRBD2. The CDR3 runs to 15 residues. J lost 5 bases, V lost 5 bases, and 9 bases had no gene match. Germline CDR1 reads DFQATT; CDR2 reads SNEGSKA (reference sequence). CDR3 nucleotide sequence: TGCAGTGCTGTCCCACTAGCGGGGGGAAAGGAGACCCAGTACTTC. Translated: CSAVPLAGGKETQYF.

This clonotype was detected only a few times. The rearrangement links TRBV5-1 to TRBJ1-2; TRBD1 is a possible D gene (5 bases). Germline assignment: CDR1 SGHRS and CDR2 YFSETQ. This CDR3 is 18 amino acids long. The V and J ends lost 3 bases and 5 bases respectively, with 26 bases between them. CDR3 residues: CASSSPGQGRFDPYGYTF. CDR3 nucleotide sequence: TGCGCCAGCAGCTCCCCAGGTCAGGGCCGCTTTGACCCGTATGGCTACACCTTC. Full variable domain (missing parts from reference TRBV5-1 and TRBJ1-2): KAGVTQTPRYLIKTRGQQVTLSCSPISGHRSVSWYQQTPGQGLQFLFEYFSETQRNKGNFPGRFSGRQFSNSRSEMNVSTLELGDSALYLCASSSPGQGRFDPYGYTFGSGTRLTVV.

In its sample, this clonotype was seen a few times. The rearrangement links TRBV6-6 to TRBJ2-3, with TRBD2 matching over 7 bases. The CDR3 spans 15 residues. Germline V gives CDR1 MNHNY, CDR2 SVGAGI (reference sequence). V gave up 6 bases and J gave up 0 bases; unmatched junction bases: 6. The CDR3 loop reads CASSKGRASTDTQYF. CDR3 DNA: TGTGCCAGCAGCAAAGGGAGGGCCAGCACAGATACGCAGTATTTT.

The CDR3 bases are TGTGCCAGCGGCCAGGGGCAGGACCGAAGAAGGGAGCTGTTTTTT. The encoded protein is CASGQGQDRRRELFF. The J gene is TRBJ2-2, the V gene TRBV27; perhaps TRBD1 as D (6 bases). CDR1 and CDR2 from the germline V gene are MNHEY and SMNVEV (reference sequence). With 8 bases removed from V and 9 bases from J, the gap between germline ends came to 22 bases. CDR3 length equals 15 residues.

The chain recombines TRBV5-1 with TRBJ2-5; D tentatively fits TRBD1 or TRBD2 (5 bases each). CDR3 length: 13 residues. V lost 0 bases and J 11 bases, leaving 14 bases between the germline ends. Per the germline V gene, CDR1 is SGHRS and CDR2 is YFSETQ. The CDR3 here is CASSLERGDEQYF. The CDR3 coding sequence is TGCGCCAGCAGCTTGGAGCGAGGGGATGAGCAGTACTTC.

The chain has TRBV20-1 and TRBJ1-5; D gene ambiguous. This CDR3 comprises 12 residues. Germline V lookup: CDR1 DFQATT, CDR2 SNEGSKA (reference sequence). The V gene lost 6 bases and the J gene lost 3 bases, with 9 bases spanning the gap. The CDR3 sequence: CSATSVNQPQHF. For the CDR3, the DNA is TGCAGTGCCACGTCTGTCAATCAGCCCCAGCATTTT.

This chain uses TRBV28 with TRBJ2-5; D ambiguous. Trimming removed 4 bases at V and 5 bases at J, with 11 bases between. In germline, CDR1 is MDHEN, CDR2 SYDVKM. The CDR3 spans 13 residues. CDR3 amino acids: CASSYAAIETQYF. The CDR3 DNA follows: TGTGCCAGCAGTTATGCGGCTATTGAGACCCAGTACTTC.

This rearrangement joins TRBV6-5 to TRBJ1-2, with 10 bases that match TRBD1. The germline CDR1 and CDR2 sequences are MNHEY and SVGAGI. CDR3 length: 14 residues. J gave up 8 bases and V 4 bases, and 7 bases lay outside the gene matches. The DNA for the CDR3 is TGTGCCAGCAGTTCCTCCGGGACAGGGGAAGGCTACACCTTC. Residues: CASSSSGTGEGYTF.

Written as DNA, the CDR3 is TGTGCCTGGAAAGCCCCTGGACGCCACTCTGGGGCCAACGTCCTGACTTTC. Translated, it gives CAWKAPGRHSGANVLTF. V is TRBV30 and J is TRBJ2-6; D is ambiguous. The CDR3 extends over 17 amino acids. The V gene lost 4 bases and the J gene lost 0 bases, with 16 bases spanning the gap. Looked up from germline, CDR1 is GTSNPN and CDR2 is SVGIG (reference sequence).

This clonotype has only a few counts. The CDR3 spells CASYTDRVQETQYF. For the CDR3, the DNA is TGTGCCAGTTACACGGACAGAGTTCAAGAGACCCAGTACTTC. This chain uses TRBV2 with TRBJ2-5; maybe TRBD1 (6 bases). Germline CDR1 is SNHLY and CDR2 is FYNNEI. Trimming cost V 9 bases and J 2 bases, with 16 bases left between them. The CDR3 runs to 14 residues.

This CDR3 reads CATSDTPSSEQFF. The CDR3 region has the DNA TGTGCCACCAGTGACACGCCCTCTTCTGAGCAGTTCTTC. The rearrangement joins TRBV24-1 to TRBJ2-1; D call uncertain. The CDR3 is 13 residues long. V lost 4 bases and J 9 bases, leaving 12 bases between the germline ends. The V gene's germline CDR1 is KGHDR and CDR2 SFDVKD.

The sample holds a few counts of this clonotype. This rearrangement joins TRBV13 to TRBJ1-6; TRBD1 matches 10 bases. Germline-derived CDR1 and CDR2 are PRHDT and FYEKMQ (reference sequence). J gave up 5 bases and V 5 bases, and 9 bases lay outside the gene matches. CDR3 size: 17 residues. Here the CDR3 DNA reads TGTGCCAGCAGCCCAACCCCGGACAGGGGGGATAATTCACCCCTCCACTTT. Amino acids: CASSPTPDRGDNSPLHF.

This clonotype has a handful of counts. The CDR3 bases are TGCAGTGCTACGACTAGCGGGGGTGAGACCCAGTACTTC. Protein product: CSATTSGGETQYF. V gene TRBV20-1 combines with J gene TRBJ2-5; TRBD2 agrees at 12 bases. Germline V gene data show CDR1 as DFQATT and CDR2 as SNEGSKA (reference sequence). J gave up 5 bases and V 4 bases, and 2 bases lay outside the gene matches. The CDR3 covers 13 residues.

The gene calls are TRBV6-6 and TRBJ1-1; no reliable D call. Germline lookup yields CDR1 MNHNY and CDR2 SVGAGI (reference sequence). CDR3 length: 15 amino acids. V lost 2 bases to trimming and J lost 0 bases, with 10 bases between them. CDR3 sequence reads: CASSYMRTLNTEAFF. The CDR3 bases are TGTGCCAGCAGTTACATGAGAACCCTGAACACTGAAGCTTTCTTT.

The chain combines TRBV29-1 with TRBJ1-1; no clear D gene. Per germline, CDR1 SQVTM and CDR2 ANQGSEA. V dropped 2 bases and J dropped 0 bases, with 7 bases sitting between them. The CDR3 totals 13 residues. The chain's CDR3 is CSVERRMNTEAFF. DNA for the CDR3: TGCAGCGTTGAAAGGAGAATGAACACTGAAGCTTTCTTT. Full variable domain (missing parts from reference TRBV29-1 and TRBJ1-1): SAVISQKPSRDICQRGTSLTIQCQVDSQVTMMFWYRQQPGQSLTLIATANQGSEATYESGFVIDKFPISRPNLTFSTLTVSNMSPEDSSIYLCSVERRMNTEAFFGQGTRLTVV.

This clonotype has a handful of counts. The rearrangement links TRBV29-1 to TRBJ1-2, with 9 nucleotides matching TRBD1. V lost 7 bases and J lost 7; bases outside the gene matches: 7. The germline CDR1 and CDR2 sequences are SQVTM and ANQGSEA. The CDR3 has 12 residues. The CDR3 region is CSALTGGGGYTF. In DNA, the CDR3 is TGCAGCGCATTGACAGGGGGTGGTGGCTACACCTTC.